Reported below is one T cell receptor (beta chain). CDR3 length: 14 residues. Germline V gene data show CDR1 as LNHDA and CDR2 as SQIVND (reference sequence). V was clipped by 4 bases and J by 4 bases, with 13 bases between them. This sample was included in a study of blood T cell repertoires in COVID-19. Turning to the study itself: PBMCs, B-cell-depleted T cells, or T cells were the source of the cDNA or gDNA that made up the material.

Original data processing: From reference gene primer amplification, estimates of nucleated cell counts were derived. Sequencing used immunoSEQ multiplex PCR; TCRdb keeps in-frame clones, though not all of them. V and J calls and clone size are those listed in that table; D and trimming were worked out from the DNA. The sample has over 140,000 clones, roughly 81% seen once; the top ten hold about 9.4%. The sample was peripheral blood. This sequence joins TRBV19 and TRBJ1-2; perhaps TRBD1 as D (5 bases). This sequence was found in a woman in her 50s with active or convalescent COVID-19. The CDR3 reads CASSRGRDFYGYTF. In DNA form, the CDR3 reads TGTGCCAGTAGTAGGGGCAGGGACTTCTATGGCTACACCTTC.